In this sample, the clone carrying this T cell receptor beta chain turned up once. This specimen belongs to a study of OX40 agonist ivuxolimab in advanced cancers. Germline assignment: CDR1 SGHNT and CDR2 YYREEE (reference sequence). The ends were cut back, 4 bases at V and 16 bases at J, with 15 bases in the middle. The CDR3 has 11 residues. The protocol was immunoSEQ multiplex PCR, while the TCRdb copy is restricted to in-frame clones and leaves out a portion. The sample yields 60,000 to 65,000 clones, approximately 80% seen once. This chain uses TRBV5-4 with TRBJ2-1; weak D call: TRBD2 (6 bases). This sequence was found in an adult with an advanced solid tumor such as melanoma, head and neck, liver or kidney cancer. Specimen: CD4+ or CD8+ T cells sorted from blood, collected in a trial of the OX40 agonist ivuxolimab. As DNA, the CDR3 is TGTGCCAGCAGCCTCGGGACTTCCCTTTTCTTC. It codes for CASSLGTSLFF.